This T cell receptor beta chain was documented in a study of CD8+CD57+ T cells in acquired aplastic anemia. The study, taken as a whole, reports: The number of CD8+ CDR3 sequences shared by patients and controls was twenty-nine.

Sequencing involved patients with CD8+CD57+ cell expansion previously shown by flow cytometry. The cohort consisted entirely of patients having severe acquired aplastic anemia. A note on this clonotype: What it binds is not known.

The CDR3 is 14 residues long. V shed 2 bases, J shed 17 bases, and the junction held 13 bases outside the gene matches. The germline V gene encodes CDR1 SGHDT and CDR2 YYEEEE. TCR beta VDJ and CDR3 were profiled, and genomic DNA was the template. TCRdb independently ran MiXCR on the reads; one entry per CDR3 protein. The data hold some 160,000 distinct CDR3 sequences, with 40% to 60% observed a single time. The sequence was obtained from a human donor with aplastic anemia. The sample taken for sequencing was sorted CD4+, CD8+, or CD8+CD57+ T cells (not recorded which) from PBMCs. This chain links TRBV5-6 with TRBJ1-6; 7 bases agree with TRBD1. CDR3 sequence: CASSFGQAASWVHF. Here the CDR3 DNA reads TGTGCCAGCAGCTTTGGACAGGCCGCGTCGTGGGTCCACTTT.